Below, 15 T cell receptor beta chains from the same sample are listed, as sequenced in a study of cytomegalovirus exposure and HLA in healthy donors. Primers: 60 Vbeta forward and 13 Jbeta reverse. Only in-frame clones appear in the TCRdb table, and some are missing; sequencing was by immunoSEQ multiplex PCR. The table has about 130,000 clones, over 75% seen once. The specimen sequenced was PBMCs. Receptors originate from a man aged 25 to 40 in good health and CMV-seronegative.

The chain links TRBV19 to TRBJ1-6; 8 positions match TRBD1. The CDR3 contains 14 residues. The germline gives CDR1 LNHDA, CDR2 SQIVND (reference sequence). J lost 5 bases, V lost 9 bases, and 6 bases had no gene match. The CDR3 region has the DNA TGTGCCAGCATGGACAGGGTTAATAATTCACCCCTCCACTTT. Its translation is CASMDRVNNSPLHF.

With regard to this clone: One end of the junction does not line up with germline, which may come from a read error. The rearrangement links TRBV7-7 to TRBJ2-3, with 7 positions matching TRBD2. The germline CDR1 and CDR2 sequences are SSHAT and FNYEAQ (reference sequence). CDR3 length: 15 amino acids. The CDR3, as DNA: TGTGCTAGCAGCTTAACTAGCGACCGCACAGATACGCAGTATTTT. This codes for CASSLTSDRTDTQYF.

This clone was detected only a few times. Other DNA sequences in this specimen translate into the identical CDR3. DNA for the CDR3: TGCAGTGTCCGCAGGAACACTGAAGCTTTCTTT. Protein sequence: CSVRRNTEAFF. This chain uses TRBV20-1 with TRBJ1-1, with D unresolved. The CDR3 runs to 11 residues. V lost 7 bases and J 1 base, leaving 7 bases between the germline ends. Germline values: CDR1 DFQATT, CDR2 SNEGSKA (reference sequence).

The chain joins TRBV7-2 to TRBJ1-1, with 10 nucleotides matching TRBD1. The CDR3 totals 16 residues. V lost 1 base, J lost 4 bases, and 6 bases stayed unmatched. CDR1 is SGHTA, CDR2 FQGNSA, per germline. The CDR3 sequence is CASSLDMGQGSTEAFF. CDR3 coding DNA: TGTGCCAGCAGCTTAGATATGGGACAGGGGTCCACTGAAGCTTTCTTT.

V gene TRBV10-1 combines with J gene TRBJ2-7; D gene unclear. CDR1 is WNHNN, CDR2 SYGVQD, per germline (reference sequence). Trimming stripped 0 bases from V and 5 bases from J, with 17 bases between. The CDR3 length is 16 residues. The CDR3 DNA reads TGCGCCAGCAGTGAGTCTACAGACCCCCTTGGCCACGAGCAGTACTTC. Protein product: CASSESTDPLGHEQYF.

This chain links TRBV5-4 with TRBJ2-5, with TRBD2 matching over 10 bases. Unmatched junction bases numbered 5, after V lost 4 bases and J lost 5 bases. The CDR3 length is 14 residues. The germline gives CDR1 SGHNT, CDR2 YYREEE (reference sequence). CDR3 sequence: CASSLGLAMETQYF. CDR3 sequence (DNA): TGTGCCAGCAGCCTGGGACTAGCGATGGAGACCCAGTACTTC. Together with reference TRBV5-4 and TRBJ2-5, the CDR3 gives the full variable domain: ETGVTQSPTHLIKTRGQQVTLRCSSQSGHNTVSWYQQALGQGPQFIFQYYREEENGRGNFPPRFSGLQFPNYSSELNVNALELDDSALYLCASSLGLAMETQYFGPGTRLLVL.

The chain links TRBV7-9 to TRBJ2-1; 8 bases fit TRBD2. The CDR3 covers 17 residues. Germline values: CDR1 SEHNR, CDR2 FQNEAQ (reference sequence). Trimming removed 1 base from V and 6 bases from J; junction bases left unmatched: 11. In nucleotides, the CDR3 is TGTGCCAGCAGCTTAGTTCGGCCGCGGGAGGCGATCAATGAGCAGTTCTTC. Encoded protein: CASSLVRPREAINEQFF.

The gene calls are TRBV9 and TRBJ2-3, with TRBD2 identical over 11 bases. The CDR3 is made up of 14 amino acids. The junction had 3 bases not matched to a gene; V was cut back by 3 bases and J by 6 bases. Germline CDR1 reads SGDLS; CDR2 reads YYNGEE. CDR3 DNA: TGTGCCAGCAGCGCTTGGACTAGCGGGGATACGCAGTATTTT. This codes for CASSAWTSGDTQYF.

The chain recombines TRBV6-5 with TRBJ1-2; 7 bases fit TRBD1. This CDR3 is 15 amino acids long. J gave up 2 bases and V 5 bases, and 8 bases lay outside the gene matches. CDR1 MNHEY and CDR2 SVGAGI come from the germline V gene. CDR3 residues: CASSPMTTGNYGYTF. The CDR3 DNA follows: TGTGCCAGCAGTCCAATGACGACAGGGAACTATGGCTACACCTTC.

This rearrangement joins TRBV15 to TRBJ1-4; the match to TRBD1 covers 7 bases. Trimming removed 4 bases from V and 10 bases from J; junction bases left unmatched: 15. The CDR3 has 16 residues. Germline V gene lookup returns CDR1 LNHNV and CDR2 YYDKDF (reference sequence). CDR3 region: CATSTPGRIGGSKLFF. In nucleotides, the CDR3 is TGTGCCACCAGCACTCCCGGAAGGATAGGGGGCTCAAAACTGTTTTTT.

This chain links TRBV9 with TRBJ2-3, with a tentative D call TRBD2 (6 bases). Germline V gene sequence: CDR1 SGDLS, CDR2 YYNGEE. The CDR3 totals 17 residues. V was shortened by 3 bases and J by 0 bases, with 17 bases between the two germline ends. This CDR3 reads CASSGGGTGKSTDTQYF. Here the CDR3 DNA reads TGTGCCAGCAGCGGAGGAGGGACGGGGAAGAGCACAGATACGCAGTATTTT. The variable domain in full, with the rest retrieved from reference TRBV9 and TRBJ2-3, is DSGVTQTPKHLITATGQRVTLRCSPRSGDLSVYWYQQSLDQGLQFLIQYYNGEERAKGNILERFSAQQFPDLHSELNLSSLELGDSALYFCASSGGGTGKSTDTQYFGPGTRLTVL.

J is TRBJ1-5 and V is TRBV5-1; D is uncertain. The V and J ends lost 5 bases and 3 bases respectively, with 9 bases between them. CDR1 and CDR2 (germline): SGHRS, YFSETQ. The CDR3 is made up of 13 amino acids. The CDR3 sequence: CASSSVYNQPQHF. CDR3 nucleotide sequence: TGCGCCAGCAGTTCGGTATACAATCAGCCCCAGCATTTT.

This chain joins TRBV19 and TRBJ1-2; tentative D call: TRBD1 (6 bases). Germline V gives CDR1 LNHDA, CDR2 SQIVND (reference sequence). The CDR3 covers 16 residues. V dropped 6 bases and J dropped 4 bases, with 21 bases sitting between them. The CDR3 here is CASSSTGTLPLYGYTF. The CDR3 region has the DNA TGTGCCAGTAGCTCTACCGGGACATTACCTCTCTATGGCTACACCTTC.

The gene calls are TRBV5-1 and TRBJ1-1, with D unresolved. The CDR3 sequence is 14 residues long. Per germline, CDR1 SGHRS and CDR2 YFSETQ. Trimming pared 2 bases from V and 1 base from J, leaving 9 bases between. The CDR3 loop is CASSFSVGNTEAFF. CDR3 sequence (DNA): TGCGCCAGCAGCTTTTCGGTCGGGAACACTGAAGCTTTCTTT.

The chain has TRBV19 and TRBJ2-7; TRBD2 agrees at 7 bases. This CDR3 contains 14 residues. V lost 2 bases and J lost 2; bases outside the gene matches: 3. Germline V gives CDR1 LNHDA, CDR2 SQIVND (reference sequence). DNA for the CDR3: TGTGCCAGTAGTATACGGGGAGGGACCTACGAGCAGTACTTC. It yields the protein CASSIRGGTYEQYF.